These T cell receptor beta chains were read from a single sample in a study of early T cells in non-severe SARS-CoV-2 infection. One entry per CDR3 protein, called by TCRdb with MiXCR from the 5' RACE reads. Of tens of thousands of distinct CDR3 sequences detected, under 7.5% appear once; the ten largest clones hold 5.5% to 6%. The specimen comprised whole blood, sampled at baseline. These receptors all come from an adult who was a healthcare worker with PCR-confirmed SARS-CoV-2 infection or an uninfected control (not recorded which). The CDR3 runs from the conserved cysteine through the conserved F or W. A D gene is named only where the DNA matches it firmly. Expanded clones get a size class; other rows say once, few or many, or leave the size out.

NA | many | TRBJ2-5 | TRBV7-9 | CASSPIRGGQETQYF | TGTGCCAGCAGCCCGATTCGGGGGGGACAGGAGACCCAGTACTTC
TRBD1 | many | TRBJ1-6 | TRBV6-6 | CASRQLGQGATLPLHF | TGTGCCAGCAGGCAGCTCGGACAGGGGGCGACCCTGCCCCTCCACTTT
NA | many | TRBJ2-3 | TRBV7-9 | CASSLITSGLTDTQYF | TGTGCCAGCAGCTTAATCACGAGCGGCCTCACAGATACGCAGTATTTT
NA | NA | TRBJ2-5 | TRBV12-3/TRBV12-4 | CASSIMGETQYF | TGTGCCAGCAGTATCATGGGAGAGACCCAGTACTTC
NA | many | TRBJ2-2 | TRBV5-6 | CASSSAPSTGELFF | TGTGCCAGCAGCTCGGCTCCCAGTACCGGGGAGCTGTTTTTT
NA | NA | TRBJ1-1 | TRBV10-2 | CASRRPNTEAFF | TGCGCCAGCAGGCGGCCGAACACTGAAGCTTTCTTT
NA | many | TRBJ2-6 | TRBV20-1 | CSARGGSGANVLTF | TGCAGTGCTAGGGGGGGCTCTGGGGCCAACGTCCTGACTTTC
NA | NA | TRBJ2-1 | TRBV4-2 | CASSQDDRDYEQFF | TGTGCCAGCAGCCAAGATGACAGGGACTATGAGCAGTTCTTC
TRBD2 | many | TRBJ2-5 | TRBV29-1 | CSERGPQETQYF | TGCAGCGAGCGGGGCCCCCAAGAGACCCAGTACTTC
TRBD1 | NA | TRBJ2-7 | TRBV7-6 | CASSFFPRGQKLHEQYF | TGTGCCAGCAGCTTTTTTCCCAGGGGGCAAAAGTTACACGAGCAGTACTTC
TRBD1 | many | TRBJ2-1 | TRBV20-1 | CSARSATGGSEQFF | TGCAGTGCTAGATCGGCGACAGGGGGCAGCGAGCAGTTCTTC
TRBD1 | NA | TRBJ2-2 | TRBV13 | CASRMRGQLNTGELFF | TGTGCCAGCAGGATGAGGGGACAGCTGAACACCGGGGAGCTGTTTTTT
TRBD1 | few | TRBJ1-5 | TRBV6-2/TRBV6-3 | CASTKGQGANQPQHF | TGTGCCAGTACAAAGGGACAGGGGGCAAATCAGCCCCAGCATTTT
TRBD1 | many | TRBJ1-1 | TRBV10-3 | CAISRQGADTEAFF | TGTGCCATCAGTCGACAGGGGGCGGACACTGAAGCTTTCTTT
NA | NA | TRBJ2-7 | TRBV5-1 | CASSLDVEQYF | TGCGCCAGCAGCTTGGATGTCGAGCAGTACTTC
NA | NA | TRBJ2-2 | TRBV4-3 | CASSQDLGRVGNTGELFF | TGCGCCAGCAGCCAAGATTTGGGCAGGGTAGGGAACACCGGGGAGCTGTTTTTT
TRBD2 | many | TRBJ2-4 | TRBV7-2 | CASSSRVVGSGAIAKNIQYF | TGTGCCAGCAGCTCCCGGGTCGTTGGGAGCGGGGCGATAGCCAAAAACATTCAGTACTTC
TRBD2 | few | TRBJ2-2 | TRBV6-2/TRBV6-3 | CASSYSRGGLDTGELFF | TGTGCCAGCAGTTACTCGCGGGGGGGCCTCGACACCGGGGAGCTGTTTTTT
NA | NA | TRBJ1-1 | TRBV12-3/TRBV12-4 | CASSSQVNTEAFF | TGTGCCAGCAGTTCACAGGTGAACACTGAAGCTTTCTTT